This T cell receptor (beta chain) was profiled in a study of shared clonotypes between healthy human individuals. This CDR3 is 12 amino acids long. Trimming stripped 5 bases from V and 4 bases from J, with 6 bases between. CDR1 ENHRY and CDR2 SYGVKD come from the germline V gene. Naive-designated CD8 cells lacked CD45RO, were positively enriched for CCR7, and omitted terminally differentiated effector memory CD45RA+ cells. Those who donated were healthy HIV-negative adults, with no recent acute infections or vaccinations reported. About this clone itself: Its specificity is not known.

Deep was the level used in running the assay. The repertoire was sequenced with immunoSEQ multiplex PCR; TCRdb's copy has only in-frame clones and lacks some. The top ten hold 0.11% of the sample, which has roughly 590,000 clones, nearly 97% seen once. Whole-study results and caveats: Researchers sampled blood only, noting tissue repertoires likely differ.

The chain has TRBV10-3 and TRBJ2-1; D is unresolved. This TCR was sampled from a woman younger than 45 in good health. The sample taken for sequencing was naive CD8+ T cells sorted from blood. The CDR3 DNA sequence: TGTGCCATCAGTTCCCCTTACAATGAGCAGTTCTTC. Its protein is CAISSPYNEQFF.